The entry below describes one TCR beta chain. Its antigen is not yet known. The record has no base qualities; no much larger clone is one base away. CDR1 is given as MNHNS and CDR2 as SASEGT, both from the germline V gene. V is cut by 3 bases and J by 7 bases, and the space between the germline ends is 13 bases. From its cysteine to its phenylalanine, the CDR3 spans 14 amino acids. Only CDR3 DNA remains: 42 bases, in frame from the first base. This entry comes from a study of radiotherapy plus CTLA-4 blockade in lung cancer (dated by TCRdb to about 2018). In terms of the full investigation: Among enrolled patients, approximately 19% had an objective response and 25% to 40% reached disease control.

The study evaluated CTLA-4 blockade (ipilimumab) given together with focal radiation therapy in patients who had chemo-refractory metastatic non-small-cell lung cancer. Library preparation used the immunoSEQ multiplex PCR assay. As stored in TCRdb, this immuneACCESS dataset retains in-frame rearrangements with V and J assigned. A fraction of the clones does not appear; measured against another copy, unresolved V genes explain less than half of the discrepancy, and the remainder lacks a known reason. This sample lists 40,000 to 50,000 clones; 80% to 85% were detected once. Jointly, the top ten make up 3% to 4% of the sample. Overall study outcomes, separate from this receptor: After treatment with radiotherapy and ipilimumab, TCR clones that originated in tumors expanded in peripheral blood. The strongest predictors of response, as reported, were early dynamic changes in blood T cell clones along with a rise in serum interferon-beta after radiation.

The sequence links TRBV6-1 to TRBJ1-5; the D gene is unclear. This clonotype was sampled from a human donor with non-small cell lung cancer who had stable disease on radiotherapy plus ipilimumab. The sequencing used peripheral blood, collected from a patient treated with radiotherapy plus ipilimumab. The DNA sequence is as follows: TGTGCCAGCAGTGACCCCAGGCTCACACAGCCCCAGCATTTT. Translated, this is CASSDPRLTQPQHF.